The present TCR beta chain was sequenced within a study of early T cells in non-severe SARS-CoV-2 infection. The study, taken as a whole, reports: VDJdb matching favored anti-spike CD8 responses, missing private and CD4 specificities.

Each CDR3 protein gets one entry after TCRdb re-called the 5' RACE reads with MiXCR. The sample consists of about 22,000 distinct CDR3 sequences, 3.6% of them appearing once. This clonotype has at least ten counts. Its antigen is as yet unknown. Germline CDR1 and CDR2: MNHEY and SVGAGI. Trimming stripped 6 bases from V and 5 bases from J, with 16 bases between. This CDR3 spans 14 amino acids. The clonotype originates from an adult who was a healthcare worker with PCR-confirmed SARS-CoV-2 infection or an uninfected control (not recorded which). The sequencing input was whole blood. The chain recombines TRBV6-5 with TRBJ2-5; a possible D gene is TRBD1 (7 bases). The CDR3 loop is CASSPDREVETQYF. The CDR3 coding sequence is TGTGCCAGCAGCCCTGACAGGGAGGTGGAGACCCAGTACTTC.